This TCR beta chain derives from a study of blood T cell repertoires in COVID-19. Across the study: The origin of the acute and convalescent COVID-19 samples was the United States, Italy and Spain. PBMCs, B-cell-depleted T cells, or T cells provided the cDNA or gDNA that made up the material.

Assay used: immunoSEQ multiplex PCR; TCRdb lists only in-frame clones, some missing. The sample consists of approximately 290,000 clones, 80% to 95% of them appearing once. V gave up 3 bases and J gave up 7 bases; unmatched junction bases: 8. The germline gives CDR1 SGHDN, CDR2 FVKESK. CDR3 length equals 14 residues. This clone was found once. In Seattle, patients joined the study during active infection and were tracked longitudinally. V is TRBV14 and J is TRBJ2-7, with 8 bases identical to TRBD2. The sample was peripheral blood. The sequence came from a woman aged 25-40 years with COVID-19, enrolled during active disease. The CDR3 loop reads CASSQSGSNGEQYF. The CDR3 DNA follows: TGTGCCAGCAGCCAGAGCGGGAGCAACGGGGAGCAGTACTTC.